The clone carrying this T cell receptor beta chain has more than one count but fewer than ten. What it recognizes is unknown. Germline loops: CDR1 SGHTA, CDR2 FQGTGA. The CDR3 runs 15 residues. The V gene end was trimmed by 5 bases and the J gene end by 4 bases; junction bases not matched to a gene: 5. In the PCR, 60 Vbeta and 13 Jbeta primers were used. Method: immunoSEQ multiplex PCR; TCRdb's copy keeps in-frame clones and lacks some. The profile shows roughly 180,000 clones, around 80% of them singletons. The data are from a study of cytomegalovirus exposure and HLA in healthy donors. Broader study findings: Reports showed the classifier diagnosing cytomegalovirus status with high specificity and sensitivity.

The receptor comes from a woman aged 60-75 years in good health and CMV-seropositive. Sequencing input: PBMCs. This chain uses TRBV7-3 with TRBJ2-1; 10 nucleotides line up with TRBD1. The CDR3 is CASSERQGAYNEQFF. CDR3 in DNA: TGTGCCAGCAGCGAAAGACAGGGGGCGTACAATGAGCAGTTCTTC.